This T cell receptor beta chain comes out of a study of blood T cells in healthy people across ages. Study outcomes and limitations: Roughly linear declines in TCR beta diversity per million T cells occurred with age.

Of note for this clonotype: Its antigen is not known.

Samples had at least 6.5 million PBMCs isolated from them. With each sample, at least 5.5 micrograms of total RNA were extracted. For the second PCR, which ran for 7 to 11 cycles, a sample-barcoded 5' primer and a J-beta primer mix were used. Each CDR3 protein is one row after TCRdb ran MiXCR on the 5' RACE reads. The sample has some 760,000 distinct CDR3 sequences, 20% to 25% seen once; the top ten hold under 4.5%. Germline CDR1 SEHNR, CDR2 FQNEAQ (reference sequence). This CDR3 is 15 amino acids long. The data also belong to a second study, concerning T cells of mothers and their children.

This chain uses TRBV7-9 with TRBJ2-1, with D maybe TRBD2 (5 bases). The last part of the DNA fits TRBJ2-7 better; the J call may be wrong. This TCR derives from a boy between 10 and 17 years old in good health. Sequenced material: blood. For the CDR3, the DNA is TGTGCCAGCAGCTCGATAGCGCCCACCCCGGGCGAGCAGTACTTC. Its translation is CASSSIAPTPGEQYF.